The 17 T cell receptor beta chains below all came from one sample that was sequenced in a study of identical twins. TCRdb independently ran MiXCR on the 5' RACE reads; one entry per CDR3 protein. The sample consists of 1.5 million to 2 million distinct CDR3 sequences, roughly a third of them appearing once. Sequencing used cord blood. The receptors originated from a newborn girl in good health.

In its sample, this clonotype was seen a few times. The chain combines TRBV28 with TRBJ1-2, with D possibly TRBD1 on 6 matching bases. This CDR3 spans 16 amino acids. V lost 3 bases, J lost 2 bases, and 16 bases lay in between. Germline V gene data show CDR1 as MDHEN and CDR2 as SYDVKM. The DNA of the CDR3 is TGTGCCAGCAGTTTTCCCCGCTCAACAGGGAACTATGGCTACACCTTC. Protein product: CASSFPRSTGNYGYTF.

This clonotype occurred a few times. This chain connects TRBV20-1 to TRBJ2-3; 11 bases fit TRBD2. J gave up 4 bases and V 0 bases, and 0 bases lay outside the gene matches. The CDR3 is 14 residues long. Looked up from germline, CDR1 is DFQATT and CDR2 is SNEGSKA (reference sequence). The CDR3 loop reads CSARETSGADTQYF. The CDR3 DNA follows: TGCAGTGCTAGAGAGACTAGCGGGGCAGATACGCAGTATTTT.

There are a few counts of this clonotype. The chain couples TRBV3-1 to TRBJ1-2, with D unresolved. The germline V gene encodes CDR1 LGHDT and CDR2 YNNKEL (reference sequence). This CDR3 is built from 17 residues. V gave up 6 bases and J gave up 7 bases, with 27 bases separating them. CDR3 coding DNA: TGTGCCAGCAGTCTAAGAACGCGAGGGTTGTCGCCTTCTGGCTACACCTTC. Encoded protein: CASSLRTRGLSPSGYTF.

The chain employs TRBV7-2 and TRBJ2-3, with 8 bases lining up with TRBD2. The CDR3 has 16 amino acids. Germline loops: CDR1 SGHTA, CDR2 FQGNSA. The trim removed 8 bases at V and 0 bases at J, leaving 10 bases unmatched. The CDR3 coding sequence is TGTGCCAGCCGTCGGTCGGCTAGCGGGAGCACAGATACGCAGTATTTT. It encodes CASRRSASGSTDTQYF.

Only a few counts were recorded for this clonotype. The chain links TRBV14 to TRBJ2-7; D call uncertain. With 2 bases removed from V and 7 bases from J, the gap between germline ends came to 15 bases. The CDR3 length is 14 residues. Germline lookup yields CDR1 SGHDN and CDR2 FVKESK. Here the CDR3 DNA reads TGTGCCAGCAGCCAACTACCGACCTACGTGGAGCAGTACTTC. Amino acids: CASSQLPTYVEQYF.

The rearrangement joins TRBV29-1 to TRBJ2-3, with TRBD2 as a possible D gene (6 bases). V was cut by 8 bases and J by 3 bases, with 12 bases left in between. The CDR3 spans 12 residues. Germline V gene data show CDR1 as SQVTM and CDR2 as ANQGSEA. Written as DNA, the CDR3 is TGCAGCACCAAAAGCGGGACAGATACGCAGTATTTT. This sequence encodes CSTKSGTDTQYF.

This clonotype was observed a few times. CDR3 sequence (DNA): TGTGCCACCAGCAGAGAGCTAGCGGTTTACAATGAGCAGTACTTC. It specifies CATSRELAVYNEQYF. This chain links TRBV15 with TRBJ2-7; 7 bases match TRBD2. The CDR3 is 15 amino acids. Germline lookup yields CDR1 LNHNV and CDR2 YYDKDF (reference sequence). The V gene end was trimmed by 0 bases and the J gene end by 7 bases; junction bases not matched to a gene: 9. The whole variable domain, remainder taken from reference TRBV15 and TRBJ2-7, is DAMVIQNPRYQVTQFGKPVTLSCSQTLNHNVMYWYQQKSSQAPKLLFHYYDKDFNNEADTPDNFQSRRPNTSFCFLDIRSPGLGDTAMYLCATSRELAVYNEQYFGPGTRLTVT.

This clonotype was counted only a few times. The chain uses TRBV27 and TRBJ2-3; TRBD2 is a possible D gene (5 bases). The CDR3 runs to 14 residues. The germline V gene has CDR1 MNHEY and CDR2 SMNVEV (reference sequence). V was trimmed by 0 bases and J by 5 bases, leaving 9 bases between them. The CDR3 region is CASSLSLGIDTQYF. The CDR3, as DNA: TGTGCCAGCAGTTTATCACTAGGCATAGATACGCAGTATTTT.

This clonotype showed up many times. The gene calls are TRBV25-1 and TRBJ2-7; D not certain. Trimming took 6 bases from V and 3 from J, leaving 9 bases between them. The CDR3 loop spans 12 amino acids. The V gene's germline CDR1 is MGHDK and CDR2 SYGVNS. CDR3 sequence (DNA): TGTGCCAGCAGCAGTAGTTTCTACGAGCAGTACTTC. Translating gives CASSSSFYEQYF.

This chain links TRBV7-2 with TRBJ2-1; D is undetermined. The CDR3 has 18 amino acids. Trimming stripped 2 bases from V and 0 bases from J, with 17 bases between. Germline CDR1 SGHTA, CDR2 FQGNSA. CDR3 sequence reads: CASSLHWLGIPSYNEQFF. The CDR3 DNA reads as TGTGCCAGCAGCTTACACTGGCTCGGTATCCCCTCCTACAATGAGCAGTTCTTC.

The chain is built from TRBV4-1 and TRBJ2-4; D might be TRBD1 or TRBD2, each matching 6 bases. This CDR3 region has 18 residues. Trimming took 0 bases from V and 0 from J, leaving 15 bases between them. CDR1 is MGHRA, CDR2 YSYEKL, per germline. The CDR3 DNA reads TGCGCCAGCAGCCAAGATAAGGGGGGTGAAAAAGCCAAAAACATTCAGTACTTC. It yields the protein CASSQDKGGEKAKNIQYF.

This clonotype was seen more than once but under ten times. The chain has TRBV20-1 and TRBJ2-3, with D perhaps matching TRBD1 (6 bases). The CDR3 is 14 residues long. Trimming pared 4 bases from V and 4 bases from J, leaving 15 bases between. Germline lookup yields CDR1 DFQATT and CDR2 SNEGSKA (reference sequence). The DNA for the CDR3 is TGCAGTGCTAAGGCTCAGGGGCTGGCAGATACGCAGTATTTT. Protein product: CSAKAQGLADTQYF.

This sequence joins TRBV18 and TRBJ1-2, with D unclear. V lost 3 bases to trimming and J lost 4 bases, with 21 bases between them. This CDR3 is 17 amino acids long. Germline V gene sequence: CDR1 KGHSH, CDR2 LQKENI. The CDR3 DNA sequence: TGTGCCAGCTCACCGAACCAGGACCCAGAATCCCCCTATGGCTACACCTTC. As protein: CASSPNQDPESPYGYTF.

Regarding this clonotype: This may be a read error, as it is one base from a much larger clone. J is TRBJ2-5 and V is TRBV12-3 or TRBV12-4, with unresolved D. The CDR3 loop spans 15 amino acids. V lost 5 bases and J 11 bases, leaving 24 bases between the germline ends. The CDR3 spells CASSPPRPNYNEQYF. The CDR3 DNA reads as TGTGCCAGCAGTCCACCCCGCCCAAACTACAATGAGCAGTACTTC.

The CDR3, as DNA: TGTGCCAGCAGTCGCCCGGCTACAGGGGGGTACGAGCAGTACTTC. Its protein product is CASSRPATGGYEQYF. V usage is TRBV6-5 and J usage is TRBJ2-7; 8 positions agree with TRBD1. V dropped 5 bases and J dropped 4; count of bases not matched to a gene: 10. Germline loops: CDR1 MNHEY, CDR2 SVGAGI. This CDR3 region has 15 residues.

There are a few counts of this clonotype. The CDR3 loop reads CASSWDSPREKLFF. Written as DNA, the CDR3 is TGTGCCAGCAGTTGGGACTCACCGCGTGAAAAACTGTTTTTT. This rearrangement joins TRBV12-3 or TRBV12-4 to TRBJ1-4; possible D gene TRBD1, 5 bases. The CDR3 sequence is 14 residues long. V lost 4 bases and J 7 bases, leaving 13 bases between the germline ends.

The chain carries TRBV5-1 and TRBJ2-1; 7 positions match TRBD1. The CDR3 contains 15 residues. CDR1 is SGHRS and CDR2 is YFSETQ in the germline V gene. The ends lost 7 bases at V and 5 bases at J; junction bases unmatched: 12. The CDR3 loop is CASYPPGQTHNEQFF. As DNA, the CDR3 is TGCGCCAGCTACCCCCCGGGACAGACGCACAATGAGCAGTTCTTC.